Listed below are T cell receptor beta chains from one sample, sequenced in a study of T cell repertoires in cytomegalovirus infection. Their cognate antigens are unknown. TCRdb re-derived calls from the reads in MiXCR, one entry per CDR3 protein. The table lists 600,000 to 700,000 distinct CDR3 sequences, around a third of them singletons, with 15% to 20% in the top ten. The specimen was cultured PBMCs, collected from culture after CMV antigen stimulation. The receptor source for this set is a human donor in good health (CMV status not recorded). Some clones in this sample may be carry-over from other donors' samples. The CDR3 runs from the conserved cysteine through the conserved F or W. A D gene is named only where the DNA matches it firmly. Clone size is given for some rows only: seen once, a few or many times, or a class if the clone is expanded.

CDR3aa: CASRRQALSYEQYF; CDR3nt: TGTGCCAGCAGGCGACAGGCGCTGTCCTACGAGCAGTACTTC; v_gene: TRBV6-6; d_gene: -; j_gene: TRBJ2-7; abundance: -
CDR3aa: CASSQEWAGGRNIQYF; CDR3nt: TGCGCCAGCAGCCAAGAGTGGGCGGGAGGGAGAAACATTCAGTACTTC; v_gene: TRBV4-3; d_gene: TRBD2; j_gene: TRBJ2-4; abundance: -
CDR3aa: CASSSFTHTGELFF; CDR3nt: TGTGCCAGCAGCTCATTCACCCACACCGGGGAGCTGTTTTTT; v_gene: TRBV7-9; d_gene: -; j_gene: TRBJ2-2; abundance: few
CDR3aa: CASSASPRKQFF; CDR3nt: TGTGCCAGCAGCGCGAGTCCCAGAAAGCAGTTCTTC; v_gene: TRBV7-8; d_gene: -; j_gene: TRBJ2-1; abundance: -
CDR3aa: CASSRGQANTEAFF; CDR3nt: TGTGCCAGCAGCCGGGGACAGGCCAACACTGAAGCTTTCTTT; v_gene: TRBV7-6; d_gene: TRBD1; j_gene: TRBJ1-1; abundance: many
CDR3aa: CASRTGTSEYNEQFF; CDR3nt: TGTGCCAGTCGGACCGGGACTAGCGAGTACAATGAGCAGTTCTTC; v_gene: TRBV19; d_gene: TRBD2; j_gene: TRBJ2-1; abundance: -
CDR3aa: CASSSLQGYYNEQFF; CDR3nt: TGTGCCAGCAGCTCCCTCCAGGGGTACTACAATGAGCAGTTCTTC; v_gene: TRBV11-2; d_gene: -; j_gene: TRBJ2-1; abundance: -
CDR3aa: CASGVVWGRTGELFF; CDR3nt: TGTGCCAGCGGGGTTGTGTGGGGTCGGACCGGGGAGCTGTTTTTT; v_gene: TRBV2; d_gene: -; j_gene: TRBJ2-2; abundance: few
CDR3aa: CASILVRTGGPSYEQYF; CDR3nt: TGTGCCAGCATCCTAGTCAGAACGGGAGGGCCCTCCTACGAGCAGTACTTC; v_gene: TRBV11-2; d_gene: TRBD2; j_gene: TRBJ2-7; abundance: -
CDR3aa: CASSFVYGYTF; CDR3nt: TGTGCCAGCAGTTTTGTCTATGGCTACACCTTC; v_gene: TRBV12-3/TRBV12-4; d_gene: -; j_gene: TRBJ1-2; abundance: few
CDR3aa: CASGPKTSGGNEQFF; CDR3nt: TGTGCCAGCGGACCCAAGACTAGCGGGGGCAATGAGCAGTTCTTC; v_gene: TRBV5-4; d_gene: TRBD2; j_gene: TRBJ2-1; abundance: -
CDR3aa: CASSPESYEQYF; CDR3nt: TGTGCCAGCAGCCCCGAATCCTACGAGCAGTACTTC; v_gene: TRBV7-2; d_gene: -; j_gene: TRBJ2-7; abundance: -
CDR3aa: CASSYGASKNIQYF; CDR3nt: TGTGCCAGCAGTTACGGGGCTTCCAAAAACATTCAGTACTTC; v_gene: TRBV7-2; d_gene: -; j_gene: TRBJ2-4; abundance: few
CDR3aa: CSVDRDRGGNTIYF; CDR3nt: TGCAGCGTTGATCGGGACAGGGGAGGAAACACCATATATTTT; v_gene: TRBV29-1; d_gene: TRBD1; j_gene: TRBJ1-3; abundance: -
CDR3aa: CASSSTTQYF; CDR3nt: TGTGCCAGCAGCTCAACCACGCAGTATTTT; v_gene: TRBV7-2; d_gene: -; j_gene: TRBJ2-3; abundance: many
CDR3aa: CASSFVGYQTDTQYF; CDR3nt: TGTGCCAGCAGCTTTGTTGGCTATCAGACAGATACGCAGTATTTT; v_gene: TRBV7-2; d_gene: -; j_gene: TRBJ2-3; abundance: -
CDR3aa: CASRKFPGDIDTQYF; CDR3nt: TGTGCCAGCAGAAAGTTCCCGGGAGACATAGATACGCAGTATTTT; v_gene: TRBV27; d_gene: -; j_gene: TRBJ2-3; abundance: few
CDR3aa: CASSRATGGPYEQYF; CDR3nt: TGCGCCAGCAGCCGAGCAACAGGGGGCCCCTACGAGCAGTACTTC; v_gene: TRBV4-1; d_gene: TRBD1; j_gene: TRBJ2-7; abundance: -
CDR3aa: CASSRGGMAEAFF; CDR3nt: TGTGCCAGCAGTCGGGGCGGGATGGCTGAAGCTTTCTTT; v_gene: TRBV6-2/TRBV6-3; d_gene: -; j_gene: TRBJ1-1; abundance: few
CDR3aa: CAISESGIYPGYTF; CDR3nt: TGTGCCATCAGTGAGTCGGGGATATACCCTGGCTACACCTTC; v_gene: TRBV10-3; d_gene: -; j_gene: TRBJ1-2; abundance: few
CDR3aa: CASSPTRQGTQYF; CDR3nt: TGTGCCAGCAGCCCCACCCGACAGGGTACGCAGTATTTT; v_gene: TRBV11-2; d_gene: TRBD1; j_gene: TRBJ2-3; abundance: few
CDR3aa: CASSPVHWSNEQFF; CDR3nt: TGTGCCAGCAGCCCAGTCCACTGGAGCAATGAGCAGTTCTTC; v_gene: TRBV7-2; d_gene: -; j_gene: TRBJ2-1; abundance: many
CDR3aa: CASSGQSSYNSPLHF; CDR3nt: TGCGCCAGCAGCGGGCAGAGCTCCTATAATTCACCCCTCCACTTT; v_gene: TRBV4-1; d_gene: -; j_gene: TRBJ1-6; abundance: -
CDR3aa: CSAGPSGGPGFF; CDR3nt: TGCAGTGCTGGCCCCTCGGGGGGCCCAGGGTTCTTC; v_gene: TRBV20-1; d_gene: -; j_gene: TRBJ2-1; abundance: -